A single sample gave rise to the 27 T cell receptor beta chains below, sequenced in a study of response to subunit inactivated influenza vaccine. TCRdb re-analysed the RT-PCR reads in MiXCR, keeping a single row per CDR3 protein. The sample yields around 530,000 distinct CDR3 sequences, approximately 10% seen once. Specimen: PBMCs from blood, collected on the day of vaccination. Receptor source: a man aged 45-60 years who received an inactivated influenza vaccine.

Only a few counts were recorded for this clonotype. The V gene is TRBV7-9, the J gene TRBJ2-5; unclear D gene. There are 15 residues in the CDR3. Germline lookup yields CDR1 SEHNR and CDR2 FQNEAQ (reference sequence). Trimming left V 2 bases short and J 1 base short, with 11 bases between. The CDR3 region is CASSLLRQPQETQYF. The CDR3 DNA follows: TGTGCCAGCAGCTTATTGCGGCAGCCCCAAGAGACCCAGTACTTC.

The chain uses TRBV10-3 and TRBJ1-3; unclear D gene. This CDR3 has 12 residues. Germline assignment: CDR1 ENHRY and CDR2 SYGVKD. Trimming left V 6 bases short and J 0 bases short, with 3 bases between. CDR3 residues: CAIRGSGNTIYF. DNA of the CDR3: TGTGCCATCAGGGGCTCTGGAAACACCATATATTTT.

This clonotype was counted a single time. The gene calls are TRBV25-1 and TRBJ2-7; D gene unclear. In germline, CDR1 is MGHDK, CDR2 SYGVNS. The CDR3 covers 11 residues. The germline V and J ends were trimmed by 5 bases and 6 bases, with 8 bases remaining between them. The CDR3 nucleotides are TGTGCCAGCAGTCAGAGGAGCGAGCAGTACTTC. It translates to CASSQRSEQYF.

The chain has TRBV20-1 and TRBJ2-1, with 7 bases that match TRBD2. The CDR3 covers 14 residues. In germline, CDR1 is DFQATT, CDR2 SNEGSKA (reference sequence). J lost 8 bases, V lost 4 bases, and 11 bases had no gene match. The CDR3 coding sequence is TGCAGTGCTAAAGAAGCGACTAGCTTCTATGAGCAGTTCTTC. Protein sequence: CSAKEATSFYEQFF.

In this sample, this clonotype turned up many times. The chain employs TRBV5-1 and TRBJ1-4; no clear D. This CDR3 is built from 14 residues. Trimming cost V 1 base and J 4 bases, with 8 bases left between them. CDR1 is SGHRS, CDR2 YFSETQ, per germline. Written as DNA, the CDR3 is TGCGCCAGCAGCTTGCAGTTTCTTAATGAAAAACTGTTTTTT. It translates to CASSLQFLNEKLFF.

J is TRBJ1-1 and V is TRBV12-3 or TRBV12-4; D is possibly TRBD1 (6 bases). CDR3 size: 15 residues. Trimming cost V 4 bases and J 3 bases, with 15 bases left between them. The CDR3 loop reads CASSSPGHRDTEAFF. The CDR3 DNA reads TGTGCCAGCAGTTCTCCGGGACACCGGGACACTGAAGCTTTCTTT.

Only a few counts were recorded for this clonotype. The rearrangement uses TRBV5-1 and TRBJ1-4; D may be TRBD1 (6 bases). V lost 5 bases to trimming and J lost 6 bases, with 14 bases between them. CDR1 SGHRS and CDR2 YFSETQ come from the germline V gene. This CDR3 comprises 14 residues. The CDR3 loop reads CASRPGHRHEKLFF. CDR3 DNA: TGCGCCAGCAGACCGGGACATCGGCATGAAAAACTGTTTTTT.

This clonotype was counted a few times. The DNA of the CDR3 is TGTGCCAGTATGGGATCGGGACAGGCTAGAAATCAGCCCCAGCATTTT. Its translation: CASMGSGQARNQPQHF. The chain links TRBV19 to TRBJ1-5, with 8 bases matching TRBD1. V was clipped by 7 bases and J by 4 bases; unmatched bases: 12. Germline V gene data show CDR1 as LNHDA and CDR2 as SQIVND (reference sequence). The CDR3 runs 16 residues.

The chain employs TRBV5-1 and TRBJ2-1; D not certain. Trimming left V 1 base short and J 4 bases short, with 9 bases between. The CDR3 extends over 14 amino acids. Germline V CDR1 and CDR2: SGHRS, YFSETQ. For the CDR3, the DNA is TGCGCCAGCAGCTTGATTGCCGGATACAATGAGCAGTTCTTC. This translates into CASSLIAGYNEQFF.

This sequence joins TRBV7-2 and TRBJ2-5; TRBD1 matches 7 bases. J lost 3 bases, V lost 1 base, and 5 bases had no gene match. CDR1 and CDR2 (germline): SGHTA, FQGNSA. This CDR3 has 15 residues. The CDR3 region has the DNA TGTGCCAGCAGCTTAGTCGGGACAGAAAAAGAGACCCAGTACTTC. Translated: CASSLVGTEKETQYF.

This clonotype has only a few counts. The V gene is TRBV2, the J gene TRBJ2-1, with 9 bases identical to TRBD2. V was clipped by 10 bases and J by 7 bases; unmatched bases: 8. CDR1 is SNHLY and CDR2 is FYNNEI in the germline V gene. This CDR3 has 13 residues. CDR3 in DNA: TGTGCCACCGCTAGCGGGGTTAGGAATGAGCAGTTCTTC. Protein product: CATASGVRNEQFF.

The table lists this clonotype with a few counts. The J gene is TRBJ2-5, the V gene TRBV10-3; D is unclear. V lost 0 bases to trimming and J lost 5 bases, with 13 bases between them. The CDR3 has 15 amino acids. The germline V gene has CDR1 ENHRY and CDR2 SYGVKD. CDR3 loop: CAISESLSWTETQYF. The DNA for the CDR3 is TGTGCCATCAGTGAGTCGCTCTCTTGGACGGAGACCCAGTACTTC.

V usage is TRBV24-1 and J usage is TRBJ2-5; D remains ambiguous. V was clipped by 3 bases and J by 1 base, with 20 bases between them. Germline loops: CDR1 KGHDR, CDR2 SFDVKD. The CDR3 covers 18 residues. This CDR3 is CATSDPSPVVGIQETQYF. The CDR3 DNA follows: TGTGCCACCAGTGATCCCTCCCCGGTGGTGGGAATCCAAGAGACCCAGTACTTC.

V is TRBV10-2 and J is TRBJ2-7; D remains unclear. Germline V gene sequence: CDR1 WSHSY, CDR2 SAAADI. Trimming removed 3 bases from V and 0 bases from J, with 6 bases in between. This CDR3 has 13 residues. The CDR3 sequence: CASSDTNSYEQYF. In DNA, the CDR3 is TGCGCCAGCAGTGATACAAACTCCTACGAGCAGTACTTC.

This clonotype has only a few counts. The chain links TRBV11-2 to TRBJ2-5, with D maybe TRBD1 (5 bases). Germline CDR1 reads SGHAT; CDR2 reads FQNNGV. The germline V and J ends were trimmed by 1 base and 1 base, with 10 bases remaining between them. This CDR3 is 15 amino acids long. As DNA, the CDR3 is TGTGCCAGCAGCTTAGGTCTTAGGGGCCAAGAGACCCAGTACTTC. This sequence encodes CASSLGLRGQETQYF.

This clonotype occurred many times. The germline gene is not matched at one end of the junction; a read error may be the cause. This rearrangement joins TRBV7-2 to TRBJ2-7; D may be TRBD2 (5 bases). The CDR3 consists of 13 residues. CDR1 is SGHTA, CDR2 FQGNSA, per germline. The CDR3: CASSSSGSYEQYF. The CDR3 bases are TGCGCCAGCAGCTCCTCGGGATCTTACGAGCAGTACTTC.

This clonotype has just a few counts. The CDR3 DNA reads TGTGCCAGTAGTATACCCTTTACTCAAGCTACCTACAATGAGCAGTTCTTC. It encodes CASSIPFTQATYNEQFF. This sequence joins TRBV19 and TRBJ2-1; D unclear. This CDR3 has 17 residues. Germline lookup yields CDR1 LNHDA and CDR2 SQIVND (reference sequence). The V end lost 2 bases, the J end lost 2 bases, and 16 bases lay between the germline ends.

This clonotype came up many times. The chain has TRBV25-1 and TRBJ2-2; D may be TRBD1 (5 bases). The V end was cut by 3 bases, the J end by 4 bases, with 15 bases between. There are 16 residues in the CDR3. The germline V gene has CDR1 MGHDK and CDR2 SYGVNS. The CDR3 here is CASSDEGHSSTGELFF. The DNA of the CDR3 is TGTGCCAGCAGTGATGAAGGACACTCTTCCACCGGGGAGCTGTTTTTT.

The genes are TRBV7-9 and TRBJ2-2, with 7 positions matching TRBD1. This CDR3 spans 17 amino acids. The V and J ends lost 3 bases and 3 bases, in that order; junction bases with no gene match: 10. The germline gives CDR1 SEHNR, CDR2 FQNEAQ (reference sequence). CDR3 sequence reads: CASSFRTGESDTGELFF. In DNA form, the CDR3 reads TGTGCCAGCAGCTTCCGAACAGGGGAGTCTGACACCGGGGAGCTGTTTTTT.

Many counts were recorded for this clonotype. The rearrangement uses TRBV7-9 and TRBJ2-1; no clear D. The CDR3 spans 16 residues. Germline V gives CDR1 SEHNR, CDR2 FQNEAQ (reference sequence). V was shortened by 5 bases and J by 0 bases, with 14 bases between the two germline ends. CDR3 sequence: CASSDYAHSSYNEQFF. In DNA, the CDR3 is TGTGCCAGCAGCGATTATGCACATAGCTCCTACAATGAGCAGTTCTTC.

The chain carries TRBV11-2 and TRBJ2-2; D is undetermined. Germline-derived CDR1 and CDR2 are SGHAT and FQNNGV. CDR3 size: 13 residues. V lost 4 bases and J 7 bases, leaving 10 bases between the germline ends. The CDR3 is CASSYTNRGELFF. Here the CDR3 DNA reads TGTGCCAGCAGCTATACGAACCGCGGGGAGCTGTTTTTT.

This clonotype was counted only a few times. V is TRBV10-3 and J is TRBJ2-1, with 12 bases fitting TRBD2. There are 15 residues in the CDR3. V was pared by 5 bases and J by 6 bases, with 5 bases of the junction left unmatched. Germline V gene data show CDR1 as ENHRY and CDR2 as SYGVKD. CDR3 in amino acids: CAISQTSGSGNEQFF. The CDR3 DNA sequence: TGTGCCATCAGTCAGACTAGCGGGAGTGGCAATGAGCAGTTCTTC.

The rearrangement links TRBV4-2 to TRBJ2-7; 10 nucleotides line up with TRBD2. CDR3 length equals 15 residues. CDR1 is LGHNA and CDR2 is YNFKEQ in the germline V gene. V trimming: 0 bases; J trimming: 4 bases; junction bases outside the gene matches: 3. CDR3 loop: CASSQDSGRPYEQYF. As DNA, the CDR3 is TGTGCCAGCAGCCAAGATAGCGGGAGGCCTTACGAGCAGTACTTC.

This clonotype has only a few counts. The chain recombines TRBV20-1 with TRBJ2-1; D is perhaps TRBD2 (6 bases). This CDR3 region has 18 residues. Germline CDR1 reads DFQATT; CDR2 reads SNEGSKA (reference sequence). V lost 7 bases to trimming and J lost 2 bases, with 27 bases between them. The CDR3 reads CSVPSLAPIRGTYNEQFF. CDR3 DNA: TGCAGTGTCCCGTCACTAGCTCCGATACGGGGTACCTACAATGAGCAGTTCTTC.

This clonotype was found many times. The chain employs TRBV5-1 and TRBJ2-1, with a tentative D call TRBD1 (6 bases). The V end lost 4 bases, the J end lost 4 bases, and 9 bases lay between the germline ends. The V gene's germline CDR1 is SGHRS and CDR2 YFSETQ. The CDR3 runs 13 residues. The CDR3 DNA reads TGCGCCAGCAGCAGGGACACTTACAATGAGCAGTTCTTC. Amino acids: CASSRDTYNEQFF.

This clonotype was counted a few times. The rearrangement uses TRBV6-2 or TRBV6-3 and TRBJ2-1; unclear D gene. The germline V and J ends were trimmed by 6 bases and 8 bases, with 17 bases remaining between them. This CDR3 is 14 amino acids long. Germline-derived CDR1 and CDR2 are MNHEY and SVGEGT. CDR3 sequence reads: CASSNSGRTDEQFF. In nucleotides, the CDR3 is TGTGCCAGCAGCAATTCAGGCAGGACCGATGAGCAGTTCTTC.

The V call is TRBV20-1, the J call TRBJ2-5; no clear D. The germline gives CDR1 DFQATT, CDR2 SNEGSKA (reference sequence). The CDR3 has 15 amino acids. Trimming removed 0 bases from V and 0 bases from J, with 11 bases in between. The CDR3 nucleotides are TGCAGTGCTAGAGACCCAGAGTGGTACCAAGAGACCCAGTACTTC. This translates into CSARDPEWYQETQYF.